Presented here are 2 T cell receptor beta chains from one specimen sequenced in a study of PD-L1 blockade in urothelial cancer. Indicated time point: pretreatment peripheral blood. Here immunoSEQ multiplex PCR was the method, and the copy in TCRdb shows in-frame clones only, minus some. The sample yields 50,000 to 75,000 clones, 75% to 85% seen once. This specimen was PBMCs, taken around atezolizumab (anti-PD-L1) treatment. The receptors derive from a man aged 70 or older with urothelial cancer.

This clone was recorded once. The chain employs TRBV7-2 and TRBJ1-1, with 7 bases matching TRBD1. The germline CDR1 and CDR2 sequences are SGHTA and FQGNSA. The CDR3 sequence is 14 residues long. The V and J ends lost 3 bases and 5 bases, in that order; junction bases with no gene match: 6. CDR3 residues: CASSFRQGQTEAFF. In nucleotides, the CDR3 is TGTGCCAGCAGCTTTAGACAGGGTCAGACTGAAGCTTTCTTT.

This rearrangement joins TRBV6-1 to TRBJ1-4; no clear D. V lost 5 bases and J lost 6, with 16 bases in between. This CDR3 has 15 residues. Germline V CDR1 and CDR2: MNHNS, SASEGT. The CDR3 nucleotides read TGTGCCAGCAGTAAAGACGGCGAGGAATATGAAAAACTGTTTTTT. It specifies CASSKDGEEYEKLFF.